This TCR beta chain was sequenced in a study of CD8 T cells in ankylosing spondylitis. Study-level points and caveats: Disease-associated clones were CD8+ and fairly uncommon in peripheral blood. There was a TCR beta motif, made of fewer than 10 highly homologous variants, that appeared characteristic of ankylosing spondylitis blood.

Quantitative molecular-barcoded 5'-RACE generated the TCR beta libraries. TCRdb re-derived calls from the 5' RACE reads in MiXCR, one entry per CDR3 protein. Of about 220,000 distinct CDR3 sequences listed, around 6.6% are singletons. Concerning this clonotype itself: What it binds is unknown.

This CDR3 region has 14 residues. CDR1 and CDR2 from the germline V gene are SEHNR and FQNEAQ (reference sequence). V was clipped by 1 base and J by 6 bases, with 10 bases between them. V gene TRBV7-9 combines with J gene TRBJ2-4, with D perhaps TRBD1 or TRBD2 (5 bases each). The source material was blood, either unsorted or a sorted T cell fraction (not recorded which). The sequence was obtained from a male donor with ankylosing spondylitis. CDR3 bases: TGTGCCAGCAGCTTAGATCGGGGACCAAACATTCAGTACTTC. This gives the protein CASSLDRGPNIQYF.